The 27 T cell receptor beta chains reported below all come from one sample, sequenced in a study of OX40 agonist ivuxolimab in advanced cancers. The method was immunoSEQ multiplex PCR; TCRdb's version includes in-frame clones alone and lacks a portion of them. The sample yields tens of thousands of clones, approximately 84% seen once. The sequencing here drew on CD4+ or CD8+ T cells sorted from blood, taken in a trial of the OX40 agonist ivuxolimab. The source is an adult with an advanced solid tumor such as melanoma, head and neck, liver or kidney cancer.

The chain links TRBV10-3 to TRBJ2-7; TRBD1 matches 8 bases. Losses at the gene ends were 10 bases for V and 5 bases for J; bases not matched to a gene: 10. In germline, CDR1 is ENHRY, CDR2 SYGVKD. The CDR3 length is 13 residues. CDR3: CARRQGLRDEQYF. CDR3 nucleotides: TGTGCCAGAAGACAGGGGTTACGCGACGAGCAGTACTTC.

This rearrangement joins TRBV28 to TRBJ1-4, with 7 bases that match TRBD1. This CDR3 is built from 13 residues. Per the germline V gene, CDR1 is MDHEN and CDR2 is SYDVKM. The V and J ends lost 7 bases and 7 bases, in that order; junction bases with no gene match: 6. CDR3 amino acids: CASKTGDSEKLFF. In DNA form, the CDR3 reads TGTGCCAGCAAAACAGGGGACTCTGAAAAACTGTTTTTT.

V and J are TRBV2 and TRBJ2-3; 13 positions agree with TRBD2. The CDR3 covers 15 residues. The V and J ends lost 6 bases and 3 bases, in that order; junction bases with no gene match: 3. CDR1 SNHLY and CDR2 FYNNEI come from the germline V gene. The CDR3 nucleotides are TGTGCCAGCAGACCGGGACTAGCGGGAACAGATACGCAGTATTTT. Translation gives CASRPGLAGTDTQYF.

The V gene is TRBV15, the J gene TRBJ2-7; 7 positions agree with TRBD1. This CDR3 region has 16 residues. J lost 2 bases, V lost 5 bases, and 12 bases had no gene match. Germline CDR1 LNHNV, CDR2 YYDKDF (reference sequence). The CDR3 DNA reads TGTGCCACCAGCGCAAACAGGGGAATAAGGGCCTACGAGCAGTACTTC. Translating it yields CATSANRGIRAYEQYF.

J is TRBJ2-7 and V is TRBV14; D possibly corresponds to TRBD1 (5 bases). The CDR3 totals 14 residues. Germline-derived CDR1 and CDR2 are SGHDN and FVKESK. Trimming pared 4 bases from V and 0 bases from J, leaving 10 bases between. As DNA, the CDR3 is TGTGCCAGCAGCCCGACAGCCGCCTCCTACGAGCAGTACTTC. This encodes CASSPTAASYEQYF.

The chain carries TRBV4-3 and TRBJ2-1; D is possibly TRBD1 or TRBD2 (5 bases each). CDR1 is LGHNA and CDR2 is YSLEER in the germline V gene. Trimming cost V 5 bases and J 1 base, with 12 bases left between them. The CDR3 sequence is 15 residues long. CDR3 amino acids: CASSAAGASYNEQFF. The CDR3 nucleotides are TGCGCCAGCAGCGCTGCCGGGGCATCCTACAATGAGCAGTTCTTC.

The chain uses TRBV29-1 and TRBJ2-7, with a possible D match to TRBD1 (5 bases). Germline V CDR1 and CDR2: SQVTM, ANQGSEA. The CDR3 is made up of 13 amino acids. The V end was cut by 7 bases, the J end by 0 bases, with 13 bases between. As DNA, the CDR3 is TGCAGCGGGCAGGGCGTAAGCTCCTACGAGCAGTACTTC. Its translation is CSGQGVSSYEQYF.

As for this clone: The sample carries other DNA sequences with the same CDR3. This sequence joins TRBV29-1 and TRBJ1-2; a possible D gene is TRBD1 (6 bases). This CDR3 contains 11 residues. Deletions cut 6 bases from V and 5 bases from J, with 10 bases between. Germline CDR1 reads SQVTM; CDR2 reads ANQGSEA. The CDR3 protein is CSVWTVYGYTF. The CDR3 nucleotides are TGCAGCGTGTGGACAGTTTATGGCTACACCTTC. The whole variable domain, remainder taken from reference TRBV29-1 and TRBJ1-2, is SAVISQKPSRDICQRGTSLTIQCQVDSQVTMMFWYRQQPGQSLTLIATANQGSEATYESGFVIDKFPISRPNLTFSTLTVSNMSPEDSSIYLCSVWTVYGYTFGSGTRLTVV.

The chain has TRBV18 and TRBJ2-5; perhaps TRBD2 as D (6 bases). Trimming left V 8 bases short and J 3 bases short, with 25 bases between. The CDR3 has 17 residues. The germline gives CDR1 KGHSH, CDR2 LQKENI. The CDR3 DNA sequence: TGTGCCAGCCAACTGAGCCAACTAGCAACGAGAGAAGAGACCCAGTACTTC. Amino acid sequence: CASQLSQLATREETQYF.

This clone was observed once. Here the CDR3 DNA reads TGTGCCAGCAGGCGCGACTCCTGGGATAATGAAAAACTGTTTTTT. This codes for CASRRDSWDNEKLFF. V usage is TRBV2 and J usage is TRBJ1-4; D remains ambiguous. Germline CDR1 is SNHLY and CDR2 is FYNNEI. This CDR3 region has 15 residues. Trimming pared 6 bases from V and 4 bases from J, leaving 15 bases between.

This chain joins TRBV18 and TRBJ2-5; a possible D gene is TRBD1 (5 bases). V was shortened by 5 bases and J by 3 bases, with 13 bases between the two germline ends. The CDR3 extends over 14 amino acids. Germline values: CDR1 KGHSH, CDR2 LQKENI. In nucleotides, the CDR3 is TGTGCCAGCTCAGAATCAGGGATAGAAGAGACCCAGTACTTC. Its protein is CASSESGIEETQYF.

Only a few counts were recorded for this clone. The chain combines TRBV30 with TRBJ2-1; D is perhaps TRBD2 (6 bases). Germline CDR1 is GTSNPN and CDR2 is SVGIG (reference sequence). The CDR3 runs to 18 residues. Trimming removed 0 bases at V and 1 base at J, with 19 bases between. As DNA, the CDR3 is TGTGCCTGGAGTGTAGCTGTCTCGAGGCGGGGTTCCTACAATGAGCAGTTCTTC. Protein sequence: CAWSVAVSRRGSYNEQFF.

The CDR3, as DNA: TGTGCCAGCAGGACACAGGGGCGCTCTGAAGCTTTCTTT. Translated, it gives CASRTQGRSEAFF. The rearrangement links TRBV2 to TRBJ1-1, with 7 bases fitting TRBD1. The CDR3 is made up of 13 amino acids. V dropped 6 bases and J dropped 6; count of bases not matched to a gene: 7. Germline V gene data show CDR1 as SNHLY and CDR2 as FYNNEI.

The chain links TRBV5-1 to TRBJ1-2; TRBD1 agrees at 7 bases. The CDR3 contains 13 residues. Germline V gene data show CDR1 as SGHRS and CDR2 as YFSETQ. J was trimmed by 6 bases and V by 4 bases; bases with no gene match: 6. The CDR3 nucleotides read TGCGCCAGCAGCCTAGGGGACAGCGATGGCTACACCTTC. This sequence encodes CASSLGDSDGYTF.

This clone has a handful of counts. The CDR3 spells CASSPSREKGSEQYF. CDR3 nucleotide sequence: TGTGCCAGCTCACCTTCGAGGGAAAAGGGCTCCGAGCAGTACTTC. This chain connects TRBV18 to TRBJ2-7; D may be TRBD2 (5 bases). Trimming cost V 3 bases and J 6 bases, with 18 bases left between them. This CDR3 has 15 residues. Germline CDR1 is KGHSH and CDR2 is LQKENI.

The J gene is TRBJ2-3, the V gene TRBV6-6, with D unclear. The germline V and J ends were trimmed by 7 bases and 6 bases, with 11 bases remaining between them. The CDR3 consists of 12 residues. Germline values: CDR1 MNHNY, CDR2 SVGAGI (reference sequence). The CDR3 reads CASTLVADTQYF. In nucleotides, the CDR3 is TGTGCCAGCACCCTAGTTGCGGATACGCAGTATTTT.

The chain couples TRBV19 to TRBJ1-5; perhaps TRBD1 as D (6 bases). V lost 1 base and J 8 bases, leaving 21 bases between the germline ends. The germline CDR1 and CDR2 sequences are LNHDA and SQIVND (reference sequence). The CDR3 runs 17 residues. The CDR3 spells CASSIVSTGRLSKPQHF. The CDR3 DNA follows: TGTGCCAGTAGTATAGTCTCGACAGGACGATTATCAAAGCCCCAGCATTTT.

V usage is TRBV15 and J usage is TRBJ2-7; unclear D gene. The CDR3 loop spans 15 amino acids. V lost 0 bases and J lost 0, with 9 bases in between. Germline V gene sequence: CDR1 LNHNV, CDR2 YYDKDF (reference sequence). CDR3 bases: TGTGCCACCAGCAGAGATAACGGGCCCTCCTACGAGCAGTACTTC. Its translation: CATSRDNGPSYEQYF.

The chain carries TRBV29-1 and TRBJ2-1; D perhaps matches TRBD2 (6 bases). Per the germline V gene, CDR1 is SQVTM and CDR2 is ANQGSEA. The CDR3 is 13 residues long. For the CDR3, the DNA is TGCAGTTCGTATACGGGAGTACACAATGAGCAGTTCTTC. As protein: CSSYTGVHNEQFF.

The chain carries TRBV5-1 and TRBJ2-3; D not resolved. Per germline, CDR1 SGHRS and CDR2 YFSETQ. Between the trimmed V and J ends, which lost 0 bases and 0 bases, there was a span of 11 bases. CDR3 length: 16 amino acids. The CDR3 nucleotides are TGCGCCAGCAGCTTGGCGCGGACCCCAAGCACAGATACGCAGTATTTT. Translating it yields CASSLARTPSTDTQYF.

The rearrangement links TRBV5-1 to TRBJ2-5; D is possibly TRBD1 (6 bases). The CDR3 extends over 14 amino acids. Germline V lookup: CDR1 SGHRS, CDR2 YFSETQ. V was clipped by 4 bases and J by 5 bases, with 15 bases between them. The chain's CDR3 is CASSLDRSKETQYF. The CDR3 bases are TGCGCCAGCAGCCTTGACAGGAGCAAGGAGACCCAGTACTTC.

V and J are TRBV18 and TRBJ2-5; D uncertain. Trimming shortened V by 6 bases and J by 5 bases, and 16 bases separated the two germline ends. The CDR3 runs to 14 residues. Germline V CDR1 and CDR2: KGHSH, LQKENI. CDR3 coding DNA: TGTGCCAGCTCGTTGGAGAGCGTCGGGGAGACCCAGTACTTC. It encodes CASSLESVGETQYF.

CDR3 protein: CAWKAGTVPNQPQHF. The CDR3 coding sequence is TGTGCCTGGAAAGCCGGGACAGTACCCAATCAGCCCCAGCATTTT. This chain joins TRBV30 and TRBJ1-5; TRBD1 matches 7 bases. Trimming cost V 4 bases and J 3 bases; bases outside gene matches: 9. Germline V gives CDR1 GTSNPN, CDR2 SVGIG (reference sequence). This CDR3 spans 15 amino acids.

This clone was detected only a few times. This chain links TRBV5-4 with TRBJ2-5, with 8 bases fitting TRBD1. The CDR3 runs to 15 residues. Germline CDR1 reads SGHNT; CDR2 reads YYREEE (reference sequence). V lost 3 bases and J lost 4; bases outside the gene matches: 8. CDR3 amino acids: CASSSNRGLGETQYF. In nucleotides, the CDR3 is TGTGCCAGCAGCTCGAACAGGGGGTTGGGAGAGACCCAGTACTTC.

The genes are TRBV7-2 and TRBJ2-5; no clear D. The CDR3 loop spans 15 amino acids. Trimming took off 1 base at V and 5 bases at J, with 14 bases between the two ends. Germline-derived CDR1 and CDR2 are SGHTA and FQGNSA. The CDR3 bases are TGTGCCAGCAGCTTAGTGGTGGGGTTGGGGGAGACCCAGTACTTC. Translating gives CASSLVVGLGETQYF.

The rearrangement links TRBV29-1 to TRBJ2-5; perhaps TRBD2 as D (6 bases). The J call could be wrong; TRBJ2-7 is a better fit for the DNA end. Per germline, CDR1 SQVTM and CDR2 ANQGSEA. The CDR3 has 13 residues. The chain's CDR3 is CSVGQAGSGEQYF. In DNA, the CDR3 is TGCAGCGTTGGGCAGGCCGGGAGTGGCGAGCAGTACTTC.

The CDR3 protein is CSVAGATGELFF. The DNA of the CDR3 is TGCAGCGTGGCAGGGGCGACCGGGGAGCTGTTTTTT. The chain employs TRBV29-1 and TRBJ2-2, with D possibly matching TRBD1 (6 bases). V lost 6 bases and J 5 bases, leaving 10 bases between the germline ends. The CDR3 loop spans 12 amino acids. Germline CDR1 and CDR2: SQVTM and ANQGSEA.